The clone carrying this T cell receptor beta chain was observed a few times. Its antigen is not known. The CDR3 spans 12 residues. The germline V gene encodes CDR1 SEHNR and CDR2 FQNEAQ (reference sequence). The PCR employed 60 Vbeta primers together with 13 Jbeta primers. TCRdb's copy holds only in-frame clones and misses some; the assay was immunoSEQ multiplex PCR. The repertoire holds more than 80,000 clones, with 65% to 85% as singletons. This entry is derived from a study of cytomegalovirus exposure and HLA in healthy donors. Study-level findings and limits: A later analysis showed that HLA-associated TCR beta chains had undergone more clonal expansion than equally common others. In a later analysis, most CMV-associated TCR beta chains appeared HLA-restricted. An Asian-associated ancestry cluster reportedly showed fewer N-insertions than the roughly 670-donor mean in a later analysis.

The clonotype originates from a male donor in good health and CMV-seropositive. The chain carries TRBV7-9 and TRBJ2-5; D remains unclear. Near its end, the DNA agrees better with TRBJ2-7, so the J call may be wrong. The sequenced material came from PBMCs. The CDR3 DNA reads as TGTGCCAGCAGCCGGTCCGTTAGCGAGCAGTACTTC. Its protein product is CASSRSVSEQYF.